A single sample gave rise to the 18 T cell receptor beta chains below, sequenced in a study of blood T cell repertoires in COVID-19 (dated by TCRdb to the early 2020s). Libraries were made using the immunoSEQ multiplex PCR assay. Here the immuneACCESS table is served through TCRdb, limited to in-frame sequences with V and J called. Missing clones are a known gap in these copies; in checked studies unresolved V genes cover under half, and the rest lacks a known reason. The sample contains over 400,000 clones, about nine tenths of them found a single time. Clones ranked in the top ten supply 1.4% to 1.5% of the sample. Sequencing was done on a sample of peripheral blood. The origin of the receptors is a woman aged 25 to 39 with active or convalescent COVID-19.

The CDR3 region is CASSQDLASSSYNEQFF. CDR3 nucleotides: TGTGCCAGCAGCCAAGATCTAGCGTCCAGCTCCTACAATGAGCAGTTCTTC. The chain is built from TRBV4-2 and TRBJ2-1; D might be TRBD2 (6 bases). CDR3 length: 17 residues. Germline values: CDR1 LGHNA, CDR2 YNFKEQ. With 0 bases removed from V and 0 bases from J, the gap between germline ends came to 12 bases.

This clone has just one count. The chain employs TRBV7-8 and TRBJ2-7, with a tentative D call TRBD2 (5 bases). From germline, CDR1 is SGHVS and CDR2 FQNEAQ. Trimming removed 4 bases at V and 4 bases at J, with 14 bases between. The CDR3 totals 14 residues. The CDR3 DNA follows: TGTGCCAGCAGCTCTGAGGGCCGTAGATACGAGCAGTACTTC. It codes for CASSSEGRRYEQYF.

This clone has just a few counts. V usage is TRBV5-1 and J usage is TRBJ1-4, with D unresolved. V lost 2 bases and J 7 bases, leaving 12 bases between the germline ends. The germline gives CDR1 SGHRS, CDR2 YFSETQ. This CDR3 is 14 amino acids long. The CDR3 reads CASSFSATREKLFF. For the CDR3, the DNA is TGCGCCAGCAGCTTTAGCGCGACACGTGAAAAACTGTTTTTT.

This clone showed up just a few times. V is TRBV6-5 and J is TRBJ2-7; TRBD1 agrees at 11 bases. This CDR3 is built from 16 residues. V dropped 4 bases and J dropped 3; count of bases not matched to a gene: 8. The germline V gene encodes CDR1 MNHEY and CDR2 SVGAGI. The CDR3 here is CASSSALGQGGYEQYF. CDR3 in DNA: TGTGCCAGCAGTTCCGCCCTGGGACAGGGGGGCTACGAGCAGTACTTC.

This clone was detected only a few times. The chain recombines TRBV27 with TRBJ1-1; the D gene is possibly TRBD1 (5 bases). CDR1 and CDR2 (germline): MNHEY, SMNVEV (reference sequence). V lost 8 bases to trimming and J lost 4 bases, with 17 bases between them. The CDR3 extends over 14 amino acids. Written as DNA, the CDR3 is TGTGCCAGCCAGGTCGGGGGATTAATCACTGAAGCTTTCTTT. As protein: CASQVGGLITEAFF.

This chain links TRBV9 with TRBJ2-3; 9 bases are shared with TRBD2. CDR3 size: 17 residues. From germline, CDR1 is SGDLS and CDR2 YYNGEE. V lost 3 bases, J lost 2 bases, and 10 bases stayed unmatched. CDR3 protein: CASSAPLAGRPTDTQYF. In DNA, the CDR3 is TGTGCCAGCAGCGCCCCCCTAGCGGGGCGTCCCACAGATACGCAGTATTTT. The full variable domain, rest sourced from reference TRBV9 and TRBJ2-3, is DSGVTQTPKHLITATGQRVTLRCSPRSGDLSVYWYQQSLDQGLQFLIQYYNGEERAKGNILERFSAQQFPDLHSELNLSSLELGDSALYFCASSAPLAGRPTDTQYFGPGTRLTVL.

In the case of this clone: Other DNA sequences in this sample translate to the same CDR3. The chain has TRBV5-1 and TRBJ1-5, with 7 nucleotides matching TRBD1. This CDR3 is 13 amino acids long. Losses at the gene ends were 1 base for V and 5 bases for J; bases not matched to a gene: 0. Germline assignment: CDR1 SGHRS and CDR2 YFSETQ. CDR3: CASSLTGDQPQHF. The CDR3 region has the DNA TGCGCCAGCAGCTTGACAGGGGATCAGCCCCAGCATTTT.

The rearrangement uses TRBV7-9 and TRBJ1-1, with TRBD1 as a possible D gene (6 bases). Germline CDR1 and CDR2: SEHNR and FQNEAQ (reference sequence). Trimming stripped 11 bases from V and 1 base from J, with 11 bases between. This CDR3 spans 12 amino acids. The CDR3 coding sequence is TGTGCCTCGCACAGGGCGAACACTGAAGCTTTCTTT. Translating gives CASHRANTEAFF.

The chain has TRBV4-1 and TRBJ2-1, with TRBD2 matching over 7 bases. The CDR3 contains 16 residues. After removal of 0 bases from V and 4 bases from J, the junction contained 6 bases not matched to a gene. Germline-derived CDR1 and CDR2 are MGHRA and YSYEKL. The CDR3 loop is CASSQDASGAYNEQFF. The CDR3 nucleotides read TGCGCCAGCAGCCAAGATGCCAGCGGGGCTTACAATGAGCAGTTCTTC.

The chain recombines TRBV27 with TRBJ1-5, with unresolved D. V was pared by 1 base and J by 3 bases, with 16 bases between. CDR3 length: 17 residues. Looked up from germline, CDR1 is MNHEY and CDR2 is SMNVEV (reference sequence). CDR3 sequence (DNA): TGTGCCAGCAGTTTATTGATTCCAGGAGGAGACAATCAGCCCCAGCATTTT. This gives the protein CASSLLIPGGDNQPQHF.

The rearrangement links TRBV29-1 to TRBJ2-1; TRBD2 matches 7 bases. The CDR3 length is 17 residues. Unmatched junction bases numbered 14, after V lost 6 bases and J lost 0 bases. Germline V gene data show CDR1 as SQVTM and CDR2 as ANQGSEA. The CDR3 DNA sequence: TGCAGCGTGAAGGGTCTGGGGCGGGAGTCCTCCTACAATGAGCAGTTCTTC. Translation: CSVKGLGRESSYNEQFF.

The chain couples TRBV13 to TRBJ2-7, with D possibly being TRBD2 (6 bases). This CDR3 region has 15 residues. Germline CDR1 reads PRHDT; CDR2 reads FYEKMQ (reference sequence). V gave up 0 bases and J gave up 2 bases, with 11 bases separating them. DNA for the CDR3: TGTGCCAGCAGCTTAGGGGGACTCCATACCTACGAGCAGTACTTC. Amino acids: CASSLGGLHTYEQYF. Based on the CDR3 plus reference TRBV13 and TRBJ2-7, the full variable domain is AAGVIQSPRHLIKEKRETATLKCYPIPRHDTVYWYQQGPGQDPQFLISFYEKMQSDKGSIPDRFSAQQFSDYHSELNMSSLELGDSALYFCASSLGGLHTYEQYFGPGTRLTVT.

V gene TRBV10-3 combines with J gene TRBJ1-5, with a tentative D call TRBD1 (6 bases). Between the trimmed V and J ends, which lost 5 bases and 5 bases, there was a span of 13 bases. Germline V gene data show CDR1 as ENHRY and CDR2 as SYGVKD. The CDR3 totals 14 residues. The CDR3 sequence: CAISPTGLDQPQHF. For the CDR3, the DNA is TGTGCCATCAGTCCGACAGGTTTGGATCAGCCCCAGCATTTT.

In DNA, the CDR3 is TGCGCCAGCAGGCCCTCAGGGGTCGCGGGTGAAGCTTTCTTT. It specifies CASRPSGVAGEAFF. The genes are TRBV10-2 and TRBJ1-1, with D tentatively TRBD1 (6 bases). The CDR3 runs to 14 residues. Germline-derived CDR1 and CDR2 are WSHSY and SAAADI. Between the trimmed V and J ends, which lost 6 bases and 7 bases, there was a span of 18 bases.

This clone was found a few times. V is TRBV2 and J is TRBJ2-7; D might be TRBD2 (5 bases). V shed 10 bases and J shed 2 bases, with 21 bases lying between them. The CDR3 is made up of 15 amino acids. The germline CDR1 and CDR2 sequences are SNHLY and FYNNEI. The CDR3 spells CATPPVRGKTYEQYF. The CDR3 DNA reads TGTGCCACCCCCCCAGTGAGAGGGAAGACCTACGAGCAGTACTTC.

The chain couples TRBV7-9 to TRBJ2-5, with D tentatively TRBD1 (5 bases). The germline V and J ends were trimmed by 5 bases and 2 bases, with 15 bases remaining between them. This CDR3 has 15 amino acids. CDR1 SEHNR and CDR2 FQNEAQ come from the germline V gene (reference sequence). The CDR3 region has the DNA TGTGCCAGCAGCCAGAATTCAGGGCCTCAAGAGACCCAGTACTTC. Translating gives CASSQNSGPQETQYF.

Here the CDR3 DNA reads TGTGCCAGCAGCTTAATCAGCGGGAGCTCCTACGAGCAGTACTTC. It is translated as CASSLISGSSYEQYF. V is TRBV7-9 and J is TRBJ2-7, with 8 bases lining up with TRBD2. The CDR3 spans 15 residues. V trimming: 2 bases; J trimming: 0 bases; junction bases outside the gene matches: 3. Germline-derived CDR1 and CDR2 are SEHNR and FQNEAQ (reference sequence).

The chain uses TRBV6-5 and TRBJ1-1; D may be TRBD1 (5 bases). The CDR3 is 13 amino acids. Germline V lookup: CDR1 MNHEY, CDR2 SVGAGI. V was pared by 6 bases and J by 11 bases, with 19 bases between. In DNA form, the CDR3 reads TGTGCCAGCAGCCCGATCCGGGGGACCTTCGCTTTCTTT. Its translation is CASSPIRGTFAFF.